The 21 T cell receptor beta chains listed next were all sequenced from one sample in a study of T cell repertoires in cytomegalovirus infection. The antigens for these receptors are not known. Each CDR3 protein is one row after TCRdb ran MiXCR on the reads. The sample has 650,000 to 900,000 distinct CDR3 sequences; almost 30% are singletons. Sequences were derived from cultured CD8+ T cells from PBMCs, sampled from culture after CMV antigen stimulation. These receptors all stem from a human donor in good health (CMV status not recorded). Some clones in this sample may be carry-over from other donors' samples.

The chain couples TRBV6-2 or TRBV6-3 to TRBJ1-1; no firm D call. The CDR3 is made up of 16 amino acids. The germline V and J ends were trimmed by 2 bases and 0 bases, with 13 bases remaining between them. Germline V lookup: CDR1 MNHEY, CDR2 SVGEGT. The CDR3 DNA reads as TGTGCCAGCAGTTACGCGTGGAGGATTATGAACACTGAAGCTTTCTTT. It codes for CASSYAWRIMNTEAFF.

This clonotype was picked up a small number of times. The V and J genes are TRBV24-1 and TRBJ2-1, with a possible D match to TRBD1 (6 bases). There are 16 residues in the CDR3. The V gene's germline CDR1 is KGHDR and CDR2 SFDVKD. Trimming pared 3 bases from V and 6 bases from J, leaving 17 bases between. This CDR3 is CATSDRRTRGGNEQFF. Written as DNA, the CDR3 is TGTGCCACCAGTGATCGTCGGACCCGAGGGGGCAATGAGCAGTTCTTC.

This clonotype was observed a handful of times. The chain recombines TRBV6-1 with TRBJ2-1; D gene uncertain. The germline V gene has CDR1 MNHNS and CDR2 SASEGT. This CDR3 is 16 amino acids long. Trimming removed 5 bases from V and 3 bases from J, with 17 bases in between. CDR3 in amino acids: CASSLPDWPSYNEQFF. CDR3 DNA: TGTGCCAGCAGTCTGCCCGACTGGCCGAGCTACAATGAGCAGTTCTTC.

This clonotype was seen a handful of times. This sequence joins TRBV6-6 and TRBJ2-6; D is undetermined. This CDR3 spans 15 amino acids. V shed 6 bases and J shed 4 bases, with 13 bases lying between them. In germline, CDR1 is MNHNY, CDR2 SVGAGI (reference sequence). The CDR3 here is CASRALQAGANVLTF. CDR3 bases: TGTGCCAGCAGGGCCCTCCAAGCGGGGGCCAACGTCCTGACTTTC.

V is TRBV27 and J is TRBJ2-7, with a tentative D call TRBD1 (6 bases). CDR3 length equals 16 residues. The germline CDR1 and CDR2 sequences are MNHEY and SMNVEV (reference sequence). Between the trimmed V and J ends, which lost 0 bases and 6 bases, there was a span of 18 bases. The CDR3 DNA follows: TGTGCCAGCAGTTTATCGGCCAGGGGCAGAGTCGTCGAGCAGTACTTC. Translated, it gives CASSLSARGRVVEQYF.

The chain is built from TRBV6-1 and TRBJ2-1; the D gene is possibly TRBD1 (6 bases). V shed 4 bases and J shed 5 bases, with 9 bases lying between them. Germline values: CDR1 MNHNS, CDR2 SASEGT. The length of the CDR3 is 13 residues. The CDR3 reads CASSADSDNEQFF. The CDR3 nucleotides are TGTGCCAGCAGTGCGGACAGTGACAATGAGCAGTTCTTC.

V usage is TRBV20-1 and J usage is TRBJ2-3, with TRBD2 matching over 9 bases. This CDR3 has 15 residues. Looked up from germline, CDR1 is DFQATT and CDR2 is SNEGSKA (reference sequence). V dropped 2 bases and J dropped 2; count of bases not matched to a gene: 5. In nucleotides, the CDR3 is TGCAGTGCTAGAAGTAGCGGGGGCACCACAGATACGCAGTATTTT. This sequence encodes CSARSSGGTTDTQYF.

This chain links TRBV19 with TRBJ1-2, with D perhaps matching TRBD1 (5 bases). The CDR3 spans 12 residues. CDR1 LNHDA and CDR2 SQIVND come from the germline V gene (reference sequence). V was cut by 9 bases and J by 0 bases, with 8 bases left in between. CDR3 loop: CASWGANYGYTF. CDR3 in DNA: TGTGCCAGCTGGGGGGCTAACTATGGCTACACCTTC.

This rearrangement joins TRBV29-1 to TRBJ1-2; D is undetermined. Trimming pared 0 bases from V and 5 bases from J, leaving 13 bases between. Germline-derived CDR1 and CDR2 are SQVTM and ANQGSEA. The CDR3 extends over 14 amino acids. The CDR3: CSVEDQDGGYGYTF. CDR3 coding DNA: TGCAGCGTTGAAGATCAGGACGGAGGGTATGGCTACACCTTC.

The chain links TRBV18 to TRBJ1-2, with D perhaps TRBD1 (6 bases). This CDR3 has 15 residues. Germline V gene data show CDR1 as KGHSH and CDR2 as LQKENI. Trimming cost V 6 bases and J 4 bases, with 18 bases left between them. CDR3 sequence: CASSPEGEEVYGYTF. CDR3 nucleotide sequence: TGTGCCAGCTCCCCAGAGGGGGAAGAAGTCTATGGCTACACCTTC.

This clonotype was detected once. The V call is TRBV4-1, the J call TRBJ2-3, with D possibly TRBD2 on 6 matching bases. Looked up from germline, CDR1 is MGHRA and CDR2 is YSYEKL. There are 15 residues in the CDR3. Trimming took 3 bases from V and 2 from J, leaving 12 bases between them. The CDR3 spells CASSQDYDHTDTQYF. Written as DNA, the CDR3 is TGCGCCAGCAGCCAGGACTATGACCACACAGATACGCAGTATTTT.

The chain carries TRBV6-2 or TRBV6-3 and TRBJ1-1; 9 bases agree with TRBD1. The CDR3 has 16 amino acids. J gave up 0 bases and V 2 bases, and 4 bases lay outside the gene matches. The germline V gene has CDR1 MNHEY and CDR2 SVGEGT. The CDR3 DNA reads TGTGCCAGCAGTTACGGGGGACAGGGCATGAACACTGAAGCTTTCTTT. It yields the protein CASSYGGQGMNTEAFF.

In its sample, this clonotype was seen a few times. Mismatch with germline at one junction end may stem from a read error. The gene calls are TRBV9 and TRBJ2-1; 8 bases fit TRBD1. Germline V CDR1 and CDR2: SGDLS, YYNGEE. The CDR3 extends over 11 amino acids. The CDR3 sequence: CASSAGTGRRF. The CDR3 coding sequence is TGTGCCAGCAGCGCCGGGACAGGCAGACGTTTC. Full variable domain (outside the CDR3, taken from reference TRBV9 and TRBJ2-1): DSGVTQTPKHLITATGQRVTLRCSPRSGDLSVYWYQQSLDQGLQFLIQYYNGEERAKGNILERFSAQQFPDLHSELNLSSLELGDSALYFCASSAGTGRRFGPGTRLTVL.

This clonotype has more than one count but fewer than ten. The rearrangement uses TRBV12-3 or TRBV12-4 and TRBJ1-3, with a tentative D call TRBD1 (6 bases). This CDR3 contains 17 residues. V was pared by 8 bases and J by 0 bases, with 20 bases between. The CDR3, as DNA: TGTGCCAGCCGCCCCCCAGGGGAGGGGGGCTCTGGAAACACCATATATTTT. Residues: CASRPPGEGGSGNTIYF.

The gene calls are TRBV6-6 and TRBJ1-2, with 7 bases matching TRBD1. CDR1 is MNHNY, CDR2 SVGAGI, per germline (reference sequence). This CDR3 spans 15 amino acids. V shed 0 bases and J 6 bases; nucleotides not matched to a gene: 7. The CDR3 is CASSYSMRGGDGYTF. DNA of the CDR3: TGTGCCAGCAGTTACTCGATGAGAGGGGGCGATGGCTACACCTTC.

The V and J genes are TRBV2 and TRBJ1-6; D uncertain. V was shortened by 7 bases and J by 8 bases, with 15 bases between the two germline ends. Germline values: CDR1 SNHLY, CDR2 FYNNEI. The CDR3 contains 14 residues. CDR3 in amino acids: CASTYGDSDSPLHF. The CDR3 DNA reads TGTGCCAGCACGTACGGTGACTCAGATTCACCCCTCCACTTT.

J is TRBJ1-2 and V is TRBV6-1; D is uncertain. The ends were cut back, 4 bases at V and 2 bases at J, with 8 bases in the middle. The CDR3 length is 13 residues. Looked up from germline, CDR1 is MNHNS and CDR2 is SASEGT. The CDR3 spells CASSGTENYGYTF. The CDR3 bases are TGTGCCAGCAGTGGGACCGAGAACTATGGCTACACCTTC.

Concerning this clonotype itself: A clone one base away is much larger, so this may be a read error. The chain has TRBV7-9 and TRBJ2-5, with a tentative D call TRBD2 (6 bases). CDR1 is SEHNR, CDR2 FQNEAQ, per germline (reference sequence). Trimming left V 5 bases short and J 5 bases short, with 15 bases between. The CDR3 sequence is 14 residues long. The CDR3 sequence: CASSVPGDGETQYF. The CDR3 DNA is TGTGCCAGCAGCGTACCGGGGGATGGGGAGACCCAGTACTTC.

The CDR3 region is CASSLLLAGEYPDTQYF. In DNA form, the CDR3 reads TGTGCCAGCAGCTTGCTTCTAGCGGGGGAATATCCAGATACGCAGTATTTT. The chain is built from TRBV7-9 and TRBJ2-3, with TRBD2 matching over 10 bases. Germline lookup yields CDR1 SEHNR and CDR2 FQNEAQ (reference sequence). This CDR3 is built from 17 residues. With V trimmed by 3 bases and J by 4 bases, 10 bases remained unmatched.

The rearrangement uses TRBV6-1 and TRBJ1-2; D not resolved. Germline values: CDR1 MNHNS, CDR2 SASEGT. This CDR3 region has 14 residues. The V gene lost 2 bases and the J gene lost 3 bases, with 10 bases spanning the gap. CDR3 nucleotide sequence: TGTGCCAGCAGTGAATGGGCAGTAGACTATGGCTACACCTTC. Protein sequence: CASSEWAVDYGYTF.

The chain links TRBV12-3 or TRBV12-4 to TRBJ1-1; D is possibly TRBD1 (5 bases). The CDR3 runs to 15 residues. V was cut by 5 bases and J by 0 bases, with 13 bases left in between. The CDR3 DNA reads as TGTGCCAGCAGTCCCATTGGGGGTTTGAACACTGAAGCTTTCTTT. This encodes CASSPIGGLNTEAFF.